The entry below describes one T cell receptor (beta chain). Its target antigen remains unknown. No much larger clone exists at a distance of one base, and base qualities are not known. The CDR3 starts with the cysteine, ends with the phenylalanine, and has 15 residues. The retained sequence is limited to the CDR3, 45 bases, with the frame set at the first base. CDR1 SGHRS and CDR2 YFSETQ were looked up in the germline V gene. V drops 0 bases and J drops 7 bases, leaving 15 bases in between. The sample is drawn from a study of T cells in localized non-small cell lung cancer (TCRdb year 2020). Background for the entire study: T cell repertoires of 236 early-stage NSCLC patients were analyzed, with tumors being compared against uninvolved tumor-adjacent lungs. All 236 NSCLC patients in the cohort were treatment-naive and had localized lung tumors that were resected. Of the NSCLC patients, about 130 were male and approximately 99 were female, and the mean age was around 70 years.

At diagnosis, peripheral blood, uninvolved tumor-adjacent lung and tumor were collected and were preserved as a mix of fresh-frozen and FFPE material. For TCR repertoire profiling, blood samples were analyzed in the form of peripheral blood mononuclear cells. TCR beta CDR3 regions were sequenced from DNA using the immunoSEQ Assay. The source study handled its data this way. T cell density was computed as TCR beta template counts normalized to usable DNA estimated by amplifying housekeeping genes. Richness was estimated using the preseqR package, with extrapolation to 400,000 templates for PBMC samples and to 120,000 templates for tissue samples. Clonality was calculated as one minus Pielou's evenness. Differential abundance testing on productive amino-acid clonotypes, with a minimum total count of 5 and an alpha of 0.1, was used to identify tissue-enriched TCRs. The Jaccard Index and the Morisita Overlap Index were used to measure how much the repertoires overlapped between compartments. GLIPH grouped TCR beta CDR3s together with public tetramer-defined viral CDR3s, and a viral motif had to include at least three viral sequences and also show V-gene enrichment. In its TCRdb copy, this immuneACCESS table keeps in-frame sequences only and misses some clones. Where compared with another copy, unresolved V genes explain less than half of these, and the others have no known cause. That table supplies the V and J calls and clone size; D and trimming were determined from the DNA. The sample data list roughly 28,000 clones, and roughly 87% of these were observed just once. Together, the top ten hold under 7% of the sample.

Study-wide conclusions, independent of this receptor: Uninvolved tumor-adjacent lung showed the highest T cell clonality, higher than tumor, which suggests more focused antigenic responses in the uninvolved tumor-adjacent lung. Of the top 100 tumor clones, a median of roughly 56 were detected in paired uninvolved adjacent lung; roughly 29 were also among that lung's top 100. Multi-region tumor sequencing was not performed, so intratumor heterogeneity could not be excluded. Longer overall survival was associated with higher T cell density in blood, whereas shorter survival was associated with higher clonality in adjacent lung. Because the study design was exploratory, TCR variables were selected using unadjusted p-values without false-discovery rate correction.

This chain is built from TRBV5-1 and TRBJ2-3; the D call is tentative, TRBD1 or TRBD2, as each matches 5 bases. This specimen was peripheral blood, taken before any cancer treatment. The sequence was obtained from a male donor older than 55 with stage I lung adenocarcinoma. Here the CDR3 is given as CASSLGDLSPNTQYF. The sequenced DNA: TGCGCCAGCAGCTTGGGGGACCTCTCCCCGAATACGCAGTATTTT.